This T cell receptor (beta chain) emerged from a study of cytomegalovirus exposure and HLA in healthy donors. Study background: Across some 400 genotyped donors, roughly 85% landed in the Caucasian-associated ancestry cluster.

The CDR3 totals 18 residues. Germline V CDR1 and CDR2: MGHRA, YSYEKL. The V and J ends lost 4 bases and 6 bases, in that order; junction bases with no gene match: 14. Concerning this clone: Its matching antigen is unknown.

Both 60 Vbeta primers and 13 Jbeta primers went into the PCR. The method was immunoSEQ multiplex PCR; TCRdb's version includes in-frame clones alone and lacks a portion of them. Of 220,000 or so clones listed, 82% were seen once; the top ten hold less than 3.5%. Points from the study as a whole: In a later analysis, the majority of CMV-associated beta chains seemingly showed HLA restriction. Later work showed greater clonal expansion in HLA-associated TCR beta chains than in equally common others. Roughly uniform sequencing depth across donors was assumed, possibly incorrectly.

The receptor comes from a woman aged 40 to 49 in good health and CMV-seronegative. The specimen was PBMCs. The chain links TRBV4-1 to TRBJ2-3; 12 bases are a match to TRBD2. CDR3 protein: CASSRTGLAGSWGDTQYF. The CDR3 region has the DNA TGCGCCAGCAGCCGCACGGGACTAGCGGGCTCGTGGGGGGATACGCAGTATTTT.